The 8 T cell receptor beta chains in this list originate from one sample, sequenced in a study of Graves' ophthalmopathy and Graves' hyperthyroidism. Transcripts of RNA were the source for amplifying TCR beta CDR3 regions. An opening RT-PCR round employed HTBI primers and preceded a second-round multiplex PCR. TCRdb reprocessed the multiplex PCR reads via MiXCR and lists one record per CDR3 protein. The repertoire includes approximately 160,000 distinct CDR3 sequences, about 40% of them detected once, and roughly 5.8% sits in the top ten. Material for sequencing was peripheral blood. The receptor source for this set is a woman in her 40s with Graves' ophthalmopathy.

This sequence joins TRBV6-1 and TRBJ1-1; D call uncertain. Germline V gives CDR1 MNHNS, CDR2 SASEGT. The V and J ends lost 1 base and 1 base respectively, with 7 bases between them. The CDR3 sequence is 14 residues long. As DNA, the CDR3 is TGTGCCAGCAGTGAAGAATGGACGAACACTGAAGCTTTCTTT. Residues: CASSEEWTNTEAFF.

The chain links TRBV6-1 to TRBJ1-6; no firm D call. With 5 bases removed from V and 9 bases from J, the gap between germline ends came to 14 bases. Germline V gene data show CDR1 as MNHNS and CDR2 as SASEGT. This CDR3 is 14 amino acids long. The CDR3 here is CASSQDGVVSPLHF. For the CDR3, the DNA is TGTGCCAGCAGTCAGGACGGAGTAGTTTCACCCCTCCACTTT.

This clonotype was recorded at least ten times. This chain joins TRBV7-2 and TRBJ2-6, with D unresolved. The length of the CDR3 is 17 residues. Germline CDR1 reads SGHTA; CDR2 reads FQGNSA. The V end was cut by 2 bases, the J end by 0 bases, with 11 bases between. The CDR3, as DNA: TGTGCCAGCAGCTTATTCGGTAGAATCTCTGGGGCCAACGTCCTGACTTTC. This codes for CASSLFGRISGANVLTF.

J is TRBJ1-5 and V is TRBV20-1, with TRBD1 matching over 7 bases. V was pared by 0 bases and J by 4 bases, with 6 bases of the junction left unmatched. Looked up from germline, CDR1 is DFQATT and CDR2 is SNEGSKA (reference sequence). The CDR3 consists of 15 residues. CDR3 sequence reads: CSARDPGTANQPQHF. The CDR3 bases are TGCAGTGCTAGAGACCCAGGGACAGCTAATCAGCCCCAGCATTTT.

This clonotype has ten or more counts. J is TRBJ1-2 and V is TRBV13; D is ambiguous. The CDR3 is made up of 16 amino acids. Germline CDR1 is PRHDT and CDR2 is FYEKMQ (reference sequence). V was pared by 0 bases and J by 6 bases, with 17 bases between. The CDR3 is CASSLGLGSTDDGYTF. For the CDR3, the DNA is TGTGCCAGCAGCTTAGGCCTGGGCAGTACAGATGATGGCTACACCTTC.

This clonotype was recorded at least ten times. V and J are TRBV27 and TRBJ2-7; 10 bases match TRBD2. V was pared by 4 bases and J by 6 bases, with 15 bases of the junction left unmatched. Looked up from germline, CDR1 is MNHEY and CDR2 is SMNVEV (reference sequence). The CDR3 extends over 17 amino acids. CDR3 in amino acids: CASSSTTRLAGPLEQYF. The CDR3 region has the DNA TGTGCCAGCAGTTCGACGACCCGACTAGCGGGCCCCCTCGAGCAGTACTTC.

This clonotype has a handful of counts. The J gene is TRBJ1-5, the V gene TRBV28; D gene ambiguous. The length of the CDR3 is 19 residues. The V and J ends lost 6 bases and 5 bases respectively, with 29 bases between them. Germline V gene data show CDR1 as MDHEN and CDR2 as SYDVKM. This CDR3 is CASSLLWAAPLISDQPQHF. CDR3 nucleotides: TGTGCCAGCAGCCTACTTTGGGCAGCACCGTTAATTTCTGATCAGCCCCAGCATTTT.

The DNA for the CDR3 is TGTGCCAGCAGTTTCTTCGCCCACGAGCAGTACTTC. Its translation: CASSFFAHEQYF. J is TRBJ2-7 and V is TRBV12-3 or TRBV12-4; D not certain. V was cut by 3 bases and J by 5 bases, with 8 bases left in between. The CDR3 sequence is 12 residues long.